These 7 T cell receptor beta chains share one sample of origin, sequenced in a study of OX40 agonist ivuxolimab in advanced cancers. Generated by immunoSEQ multiplex PCR, the TCRdb table keeps only in-frame clones and is missing some. This sample has approximately 74,000 clones, with 75% to 95% found just once. Specimen: CD4+ or CD8+ T cells sorted from blood, collected in a trial of the OX40 agonist ivuxolimab. The receptor set was obtained from an adult with an advanced solid tumor such as melanoma, head and neck, liver or kidney cancer.

The chain links TRBV7-2 to TRBJ2-5, with D tentatively TRBD1 or TRBD2 (6 bases each). The J call may be faulty, since TRBJ2-7 better matches the DNA end. The CDR3 runs to 16 residues. Germline CDR1 SGHTA, CDR2 FQGNSA. The CDR3 DNA reads TGTGCCAGCAGCCCGAGAGGGGGGACCCGCTCCTACGAGCAGTACTTC. Its protein product is CASSPRGGTRSYEQYF.

V is TRBV5-1 and J is TRBJ2-1, with 7 bases lining up with TRBD2. The V gene end was trimmed by 7 bases and the J gene end by 1 base; junction bases not matched to a gene: 8. The CDR3 is made up of 15 amino acids. CDR1 is SGHRS, CDR2 YFSETQ, per germline. The CDR3 coding sequence is TGCGCCAGCGCGTACTTAGCGGGTTCCTACAATGAGCAGTTCTTC. It translates to CASAYLAGSYNEQFF.

About this clone itself: The identical CDR3 is also encoded by other nucleotide sequences in the sample. The chain is built from TRBV7-2 and TRBJ2-5; 7 bases map to TRBD1. V shed 1 base and J 5 bases; nucleotides not matched to a gene: 7. Germline values: CDR1 SGHTA, CDR2 FQGNSA. The CDR3 totals 15 residues. The CDR3 DNA is TGTGCCAGCAGCTTAGTACAGGGGCGATGGGAGACCCAGTACTTC. Protein: CASSLVQGRWETQYF.

The V and J genes are TRBV7-9 and TRBJ2-7; maybe TRBD2 (6 bases). V was cut by 3 bases and J by 5 bases, with 14 bases left in between. There are 14 residues in the CDR3. Germline V gene sequence: CDR1 SEHNR, CDR2 FQNEAQ (reference sequence). The CDR3 DNA reads as TGTGCCAGCAGCTTCACTAGGGAGGTCCACGAGCAGTACTTC. Translation gives CASSFTREVHEQYF.

The sample holds one count of this clone. The chain employs TRBV19 and TRBJ1-4, with D perhaps matching TRBD1 (6 bases). This CDR3 contains 16 residues. V was cut by 5 bases and J by 5 bases, with 18 bases left in between. Looked up from germline, CDR1 is LNHDA and CDR2 is SQIVND (reference sequence). The CDR3 DNA is TGTGCCAGTAGTCCTCCCCCCGGGACACCAAATGAAAAACTGTTTTTT. Its protein is CASSPPPGTPNEKLFF.

This clone is medium-sized. The gene calls are TRBV9 and TRBJ2-5, with D unclear. Germline CDR1 is SGDLS and CDR2 is YYNGEE. The ends were cut back, 0 bases at V and 2 bases at J, with 5 bases in the middle. This CDR3 is built from 13 residues. The chain's CDR3 is CASSVDIQETQYF. The CDR3 DNA reads TGTGCCAGCAGCGTAGACATACAAGAGACCCAGTACTTC.

The J gene is TRBJ1-2, the V gene TRBV5-1; D unresolved. The CDR3 totals 13 residues. Germline lookup yields CDR1 SGHRS and CDR2 YFSETQ. Between the trimmed V and J ends, which lost 0 bases and 8 bases, there was a span of 11 bases. Written as DNA, the CDR3 is TGCGCCAGCAGCTTGGAGGGAAGGTCGGGCTACACCTTC. It yields the protein CASSLEGRSGYTF.